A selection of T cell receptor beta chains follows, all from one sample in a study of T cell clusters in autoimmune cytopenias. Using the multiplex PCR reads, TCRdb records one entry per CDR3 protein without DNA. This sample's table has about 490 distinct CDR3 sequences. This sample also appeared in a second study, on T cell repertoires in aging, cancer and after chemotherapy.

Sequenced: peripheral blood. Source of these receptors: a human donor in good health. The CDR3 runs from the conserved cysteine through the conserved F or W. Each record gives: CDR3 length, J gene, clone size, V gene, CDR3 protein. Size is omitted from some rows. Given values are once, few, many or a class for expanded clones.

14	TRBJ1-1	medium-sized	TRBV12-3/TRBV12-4	CASSRQGRDTEAFF
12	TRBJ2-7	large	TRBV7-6	CASSLSSYEQYF
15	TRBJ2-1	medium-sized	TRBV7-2	CASSSGTGGYNEQFF
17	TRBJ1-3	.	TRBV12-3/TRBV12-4	CASRSGGQRRAGNTIYF
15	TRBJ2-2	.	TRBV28	CASSSPDRVAGELFF
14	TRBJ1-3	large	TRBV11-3	CASQGRISGNTIYF
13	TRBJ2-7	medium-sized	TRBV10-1	CASRDSGRDEQYF
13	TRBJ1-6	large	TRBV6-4	CASRGTGDSPLHF
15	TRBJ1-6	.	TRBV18	CASSPGQGAHSPLHF
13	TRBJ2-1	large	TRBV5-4	CASSTTVYNEQFF
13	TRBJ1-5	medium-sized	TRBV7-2	CASSYRGGQPQHF
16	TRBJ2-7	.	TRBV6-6	CASSYSGLAGGYEQYF
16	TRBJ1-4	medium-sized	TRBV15	CATSRDRFATNEKLFF
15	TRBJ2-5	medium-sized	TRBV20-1	CSARDGKAGDETQYF
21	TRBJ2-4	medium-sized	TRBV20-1	CSARGHMGQNRKFSAKNIQYF
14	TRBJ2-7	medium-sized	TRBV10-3	CAISGSGYSYEQYF
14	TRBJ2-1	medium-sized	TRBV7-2	CASSSGVTKREYFF
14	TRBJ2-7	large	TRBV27	CASSLGPSHYEQYF
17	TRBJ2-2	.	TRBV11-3	CASSDRVAGARTGELFF
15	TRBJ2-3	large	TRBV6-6	CASSRDTSSTDTQYF
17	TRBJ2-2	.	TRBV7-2	CASSLALAGGPSGELFF
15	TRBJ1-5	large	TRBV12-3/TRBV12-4	CASRSGGQANQPQHF
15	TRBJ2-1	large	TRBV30	CAWKRGQGIIGEQFF
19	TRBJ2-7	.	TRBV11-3	CASSFGTSGRQLSSYEQYF
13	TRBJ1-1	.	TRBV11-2	CASSLGQNTEAFF
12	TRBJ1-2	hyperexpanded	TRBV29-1	CSVAIGGYGYTF
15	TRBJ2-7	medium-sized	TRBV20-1	CSARDPQGTGQEQYF
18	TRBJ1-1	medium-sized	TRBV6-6	CASGIGLLGDHLNTEAFF
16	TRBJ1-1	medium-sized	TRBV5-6	CASSLDGRPGRTEAFF
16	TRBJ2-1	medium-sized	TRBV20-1	CSPRLAGGESYNEQFF
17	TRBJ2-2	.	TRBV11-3	CASSSGLAGARTGELFF
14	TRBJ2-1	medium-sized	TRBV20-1	CSASGGPAYNEQFF
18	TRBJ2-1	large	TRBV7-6	CASRPRTGLAGAGNEQFF
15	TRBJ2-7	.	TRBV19	CASTVGTSGRYEQYF
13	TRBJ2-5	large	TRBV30	CAWSYRAGETQYF
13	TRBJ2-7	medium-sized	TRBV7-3	CASSLRPDYEQYF
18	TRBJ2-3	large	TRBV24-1	CATSDPGLAGRALDTQYF
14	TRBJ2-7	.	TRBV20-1	CSARDLLVFYEQYF
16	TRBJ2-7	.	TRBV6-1	CASSYSLAGARYEQYF
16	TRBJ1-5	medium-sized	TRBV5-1	CASSETGTGGGQPQHF
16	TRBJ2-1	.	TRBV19	CATSSGTSGSSNEQFF
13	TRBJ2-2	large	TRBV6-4	CASSEGDTGELFF
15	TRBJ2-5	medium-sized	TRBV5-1	CASSWTGGSQETQYF
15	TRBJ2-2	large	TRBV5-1	CASSFPGRDTGELFF
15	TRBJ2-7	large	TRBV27	CASSFVARRMGEQYF
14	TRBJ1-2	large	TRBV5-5	CASSFDGSKGGYTF
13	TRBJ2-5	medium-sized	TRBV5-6	CASSLVGAETQYF
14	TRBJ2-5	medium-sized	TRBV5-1	CASSSTGGQETQYF
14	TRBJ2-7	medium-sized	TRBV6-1	CASSEGGPWGEQYF
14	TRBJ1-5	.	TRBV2	CGSSGESSNQPQHF
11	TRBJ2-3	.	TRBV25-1	CASSLGDTQYF